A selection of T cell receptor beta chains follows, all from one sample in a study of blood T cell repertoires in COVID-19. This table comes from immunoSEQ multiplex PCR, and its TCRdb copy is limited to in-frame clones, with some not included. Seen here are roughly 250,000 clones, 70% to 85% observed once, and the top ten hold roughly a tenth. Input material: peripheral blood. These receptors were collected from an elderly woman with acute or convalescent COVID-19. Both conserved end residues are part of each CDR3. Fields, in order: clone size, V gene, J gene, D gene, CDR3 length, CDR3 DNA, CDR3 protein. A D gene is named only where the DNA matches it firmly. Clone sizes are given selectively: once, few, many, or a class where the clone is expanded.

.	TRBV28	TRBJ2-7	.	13	TGTGCCAGCAGTCACCTGAGCCCTTACGAGCAGTACTTC	CASSHLSPYEQYF
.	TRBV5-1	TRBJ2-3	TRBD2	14	TGCGCCAGCAGCTTGGATAGCGGGGGCGATACGCAGTATTTT	CASSLDSGGDTQYF
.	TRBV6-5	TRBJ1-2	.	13	TGTGCCAGCAGACTAACAGGGATGGATGGCTACACCTTC	CASRLTGMDGYTF
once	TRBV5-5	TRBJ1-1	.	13	TGTGCCAGCAGCTTGGGGGCGAACACTGAAGCTTTCTTT	CASSLGANTEAFF
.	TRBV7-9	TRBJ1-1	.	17	TGTGCCAGCAGCTTAGAGGGGGTCTTGGGCAGGACCCCAGAAGCTTTCTTT	CASSLEGVLGRTPEAFF
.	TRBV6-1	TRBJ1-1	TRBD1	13	TGTGCCAGCAGTGAACGACAGGGGAATGAAGCTTTCTTT	CASSERQGNEAFF
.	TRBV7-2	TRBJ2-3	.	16	TGTGCCAGCAGCTTAAGATGGTCGGGGAGCACAGATACGCAGTATTTT	CASSLRWSGSTDTQYF
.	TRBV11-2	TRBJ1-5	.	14	TGTGCCAGCAGCGGGGGACTTAGCAATCAGCCCCAGCATTTT	CASSGGLSNQPQHF
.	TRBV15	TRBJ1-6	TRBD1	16	TGTGCCACCAGCAGAGAGGGGGACAGGTTCGGGTCACCCCTCCACTTT	CATSREGDRFGSPLHF
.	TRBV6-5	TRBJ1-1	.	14	TGTGCCAGCACCCCAAGTGGGCCTTACACTGAAGCTTTCTTT	CASTPSGPYTEAFF
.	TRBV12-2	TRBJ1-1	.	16	TGTGCAAGTCGCTCCTCGGCGAGGGGGCAAGGCACTGAAGCTTTCTTT	CASRSSARGQGTEAFF
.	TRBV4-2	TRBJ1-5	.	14	TGTGCCAGCGCCGCCGAGGGATGGGATCAGCCCCAGCATTTT	CASAAEGWDQPQHF
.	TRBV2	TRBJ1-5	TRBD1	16	TGTGCCAGCAGTGCCGAGACAGGGGTTGGGAATCAGCCCCAGCATTTT	CASSAETGVGNQPQHF
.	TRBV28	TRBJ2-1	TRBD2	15	TGTGCCAGCAGATCTCAGCGGGGAGCCTACAATGAGCAGTTCTTC	CASRSQRGAYNEQFF
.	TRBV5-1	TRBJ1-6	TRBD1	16	TGCGCCAGCAGCCTACGTCCGGGACAGCAAAATTCACCCCTCCACTTT	CASSLRPGQQNSPLHF
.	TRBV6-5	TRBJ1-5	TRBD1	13	TGTGCCAGCAGATCGGGACAGAATCAGCCCCAGCATTTT	CASRSGQNQPQHF
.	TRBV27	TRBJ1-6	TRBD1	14	TGTGCCAGCACCCGGACAGGGATCGGTTCACCCCTCCACTTT	CASTRTGIGSPLHF
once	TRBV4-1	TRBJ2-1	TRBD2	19	TGCGCCAGCAGCCAAGGAGTAATTAGCGGGGCGAGCTCCTACAATGAGCAGTTCTTC	CASSQGVISGASSYNEQFF
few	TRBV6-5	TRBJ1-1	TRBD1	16	TGTGCCAGCAGTTACTCTACAGGGGGCACGAACACTGAAGCTTTCTTT	CASSYSTGGTNTEAFF
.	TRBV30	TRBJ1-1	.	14	TGTGCCTGGAGCCCACGGGGGAGGGGGGCTGAAGCTTTCTTT	CAWSPRGRGAEAFF
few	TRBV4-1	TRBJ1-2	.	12	TGCGCCAGCAGCCAACGGGATTTAGGCTACACCTTC	CASSQRDLGYTF
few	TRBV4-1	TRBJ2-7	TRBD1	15	TGCGCCAGCAGCCTCATGACAGGGTTCGTATACGAGCAGTACTTC	CASSLMTGFVYEQYF
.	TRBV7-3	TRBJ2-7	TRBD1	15	TGTGCCAGCAGCTTGGTAGGGACAGGGGGTAACGAGCAGTACTTC	CASSLVGTGGNEQYF
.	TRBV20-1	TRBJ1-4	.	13	TGCAGTGCTAGTCGCGGTCGTAATGAAAAACTGTTTTTT	CSASRGRNEKLFF
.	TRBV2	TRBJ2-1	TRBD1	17	TGTGCCAGCAGTACCCTCCGGGGACAGGGTTACTACAATGAGCAGTTCTTC	CASSTLRGQGYYNEQFF
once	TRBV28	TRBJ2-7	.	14	TGTGCCAGCAGTTTACAGGGGCGATCTTACGAGCAGTACTTC	CASSLQGRSYEQYF
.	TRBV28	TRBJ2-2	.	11	TGTGCCAGTGGGGCCGGTAGGGAGCTGTTTTTT	CASGAGRELFF
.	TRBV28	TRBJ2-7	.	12	TGTGCCAGCAGTAAAGACAGTTACGAGCAGTACTTC	CASSKDSYEQYF
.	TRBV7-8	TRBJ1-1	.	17	TGTGCCAGCAGCTTGGGGACGAGACAGGAAATGAACACTGAAGCTTTCTTT	CASSLGTRQEMNTEAFF
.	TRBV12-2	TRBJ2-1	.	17	TGTGCAAGTCGCTTAGCTACTAGCCTGTCCTCCTACAATGAGCAGTTCTTC	CASRLATSLSSYNEQFF
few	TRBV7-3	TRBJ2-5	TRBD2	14	TGTGCCAGCAGCTTAAGGGGAGGGGTGGAGACCCAGTACTTC	CASSLRGGVETQYF
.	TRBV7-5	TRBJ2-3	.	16	.	CARSFGAGASTDTQYF
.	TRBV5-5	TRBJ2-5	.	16	TGTGCCAGCAGCTTGTCCCCACAGGGGAGGCAAGAGACCCAGTACTTC	CASSLSPQGRQETQYF
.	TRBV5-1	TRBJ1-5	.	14	TGCGCCAGCAGCGCAGACGGGGGCAATCAGCCCCAGCATTTT	CASSADGGNQPQHF
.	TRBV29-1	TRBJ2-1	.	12	TGCAGCGTTGAAGTCCCCTTGCGGGAGCAGTTCTTC	CSVEVPLREQFF
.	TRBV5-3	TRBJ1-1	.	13	TGTGCCAGAAGCCGGCGGGGGGGCACTGAAGCTTTCTTT	CARSRRGGTEAFF
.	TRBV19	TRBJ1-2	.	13	TGTGCCAGTAGTACCGACAAAAACTATGGCTACACCTTC	CASSTDKNYGYTF
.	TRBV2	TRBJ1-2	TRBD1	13	TGTGCCAGCAGACCGATACAGGGGTATGGCTACACCTTC	CASRPIQGYGYTF
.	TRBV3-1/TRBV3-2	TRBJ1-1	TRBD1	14	TGTGCCAGCAGCCAATTAGGGGGCTTAACTGAAGCTTTCTTT	CASSQLGGLTEAFF
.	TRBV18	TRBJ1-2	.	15	TGTGCCAGCTCGCTAACCTCGGGACAAGGCAATGGCTACACCTTC	CASSLTSGQGNGYTF
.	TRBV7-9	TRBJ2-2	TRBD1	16	TGTGCCAGCAGCTTAGCGTCCGGGACAGCTACCGGGGAGCTGTTTTTT	CASSLASGTATGELFF
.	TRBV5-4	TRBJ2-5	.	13	TGTGCCAGCAGCTTGTTACTCCAAGAGACCCAGTACTTC	CASSLLLQETQYF
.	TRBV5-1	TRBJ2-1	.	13	TGCGCCAGCAGCGGAGGTGGGTACAATGAGCAGTTCTTC	CASSGGGYNEQFF
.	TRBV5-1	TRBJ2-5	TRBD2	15	TGCGCCAGCAGCTTGGCTAGCGGGGGCGGAGAGACCCAGTACTTC	CASSLASGGGETQYF
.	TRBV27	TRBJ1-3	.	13	TGTGCCAGCGCACGGACTTCTGGAAACACCATATATTTT	CASARTSGNTIYF
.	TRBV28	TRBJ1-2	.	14	TGTGCCAGCAACCTAAACCAGGGCGGCTATGGCTACACCTTC	CASNLNQGGYGYTF
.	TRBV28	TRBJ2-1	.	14	TGTGCCAGCGCCCTCCTTGGCAGGTACAATGAGCAGTTCTTC	CASALLGRYNEQFF